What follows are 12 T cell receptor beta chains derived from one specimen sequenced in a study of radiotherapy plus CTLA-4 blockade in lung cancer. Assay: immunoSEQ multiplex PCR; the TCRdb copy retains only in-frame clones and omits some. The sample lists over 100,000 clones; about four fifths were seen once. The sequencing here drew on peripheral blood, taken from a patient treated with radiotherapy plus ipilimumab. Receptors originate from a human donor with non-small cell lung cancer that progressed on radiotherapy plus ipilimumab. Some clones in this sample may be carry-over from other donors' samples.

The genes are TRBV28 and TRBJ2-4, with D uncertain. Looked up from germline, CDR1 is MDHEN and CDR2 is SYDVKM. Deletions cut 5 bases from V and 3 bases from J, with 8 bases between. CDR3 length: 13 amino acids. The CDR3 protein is CASSQPGKNIQYF. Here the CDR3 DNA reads TGTGCCAGCAGTCAGCCGGGCAAAAACATTCAGTACTTC.

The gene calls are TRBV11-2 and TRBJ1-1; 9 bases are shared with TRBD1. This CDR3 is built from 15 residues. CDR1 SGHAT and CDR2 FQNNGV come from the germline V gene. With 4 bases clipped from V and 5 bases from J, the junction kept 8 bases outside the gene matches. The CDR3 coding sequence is TGTGCCAGCAGCTCGGGACAGGGAGGGATGACTGAAGCTTTCTTT. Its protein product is CASSSGQGGMTEAFF.

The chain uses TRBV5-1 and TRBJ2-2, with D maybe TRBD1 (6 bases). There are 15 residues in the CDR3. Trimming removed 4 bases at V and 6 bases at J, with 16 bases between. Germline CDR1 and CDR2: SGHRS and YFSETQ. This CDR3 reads CASSPGPQGSGELFF. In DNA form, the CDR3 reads TGCGCCAGCAGCCCTGGACCACAGGGTTCCGGGGAGCTGTTTTTT.

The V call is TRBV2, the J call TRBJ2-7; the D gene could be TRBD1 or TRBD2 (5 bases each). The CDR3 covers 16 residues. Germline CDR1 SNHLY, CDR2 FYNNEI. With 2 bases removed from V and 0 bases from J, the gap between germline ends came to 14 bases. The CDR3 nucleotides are TGTGCCAGCAGTGAACTAAGGTGGGGGAGCTCCTACGAGCAGTACTTC. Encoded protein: CASSELRWGSSYEQYF.

The CDR3 nucleotides are TGTGCCAGCAGGAAGACAGGAGACCCCAATTCACCCCTCCACTTT. As protein: CASRKTGDPNSPLHF. This sequence joins TRBV25-1 and TRBJ1-6; D may be TRBD1 (6 bases). With 6 bases removed from V and 7 bases from J, the gap between germline ends came to 16 bases. CDR3 length: 15 amino acids. Looked up from germline, CDR1 is MGHDK and CDR2 is SYGVNS.

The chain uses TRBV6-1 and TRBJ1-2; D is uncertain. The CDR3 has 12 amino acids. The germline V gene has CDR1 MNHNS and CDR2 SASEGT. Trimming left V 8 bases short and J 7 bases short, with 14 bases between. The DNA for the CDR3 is TGTGCCAGCGGTATGAAAAGTCCTGGCTACACCTTC. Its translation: CASGMKSPGYTF.

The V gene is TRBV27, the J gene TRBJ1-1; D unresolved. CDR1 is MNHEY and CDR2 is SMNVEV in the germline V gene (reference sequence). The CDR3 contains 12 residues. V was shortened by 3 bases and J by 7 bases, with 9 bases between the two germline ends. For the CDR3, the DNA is TGTGCCAGCAGTTTTGTGGGGAATGAAGCTTTCTTT. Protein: CASSFVGNEAFF.

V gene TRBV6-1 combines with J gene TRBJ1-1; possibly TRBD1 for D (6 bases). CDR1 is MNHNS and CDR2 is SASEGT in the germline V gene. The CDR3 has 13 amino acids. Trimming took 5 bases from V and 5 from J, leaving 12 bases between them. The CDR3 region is CASSLQGWTEAFF. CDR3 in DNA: TGTGCCAGCAGTTTACAGGGTTGGACTGAAGCTTTCTTT.

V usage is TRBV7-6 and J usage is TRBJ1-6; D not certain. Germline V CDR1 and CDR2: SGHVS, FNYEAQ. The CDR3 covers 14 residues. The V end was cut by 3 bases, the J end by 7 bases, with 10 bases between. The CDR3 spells CASSFRQENSPLHF. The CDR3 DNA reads TGTGCCAGCAGCTTTCGGCAGGAGAATTCACCCCTCCACTTT.

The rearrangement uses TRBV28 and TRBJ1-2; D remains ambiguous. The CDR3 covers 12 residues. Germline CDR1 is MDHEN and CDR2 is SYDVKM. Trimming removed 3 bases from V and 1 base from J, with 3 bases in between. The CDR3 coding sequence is TGTGCCAGCAGTTTGGTTAACTATGGCTACACCTTC. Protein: CASSLVNYGYTF.

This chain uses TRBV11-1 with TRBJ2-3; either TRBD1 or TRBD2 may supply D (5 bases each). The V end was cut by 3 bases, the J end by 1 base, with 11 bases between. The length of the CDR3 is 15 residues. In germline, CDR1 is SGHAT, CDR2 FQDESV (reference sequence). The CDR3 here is CASSLSGTGTDTQYF. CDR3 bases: TGTGCCAGCAGCTTGAGTGGGACGGGCACAGATACGCAGTATTTT.

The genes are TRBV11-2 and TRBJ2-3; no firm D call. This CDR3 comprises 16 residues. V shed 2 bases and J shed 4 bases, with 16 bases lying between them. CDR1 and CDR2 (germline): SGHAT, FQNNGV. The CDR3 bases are TGTGCCAGCAGCTTATCTAATCGACCGGCGGCAGATACGCAGTATTTT. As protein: CASSLSNRPAADTQYF.